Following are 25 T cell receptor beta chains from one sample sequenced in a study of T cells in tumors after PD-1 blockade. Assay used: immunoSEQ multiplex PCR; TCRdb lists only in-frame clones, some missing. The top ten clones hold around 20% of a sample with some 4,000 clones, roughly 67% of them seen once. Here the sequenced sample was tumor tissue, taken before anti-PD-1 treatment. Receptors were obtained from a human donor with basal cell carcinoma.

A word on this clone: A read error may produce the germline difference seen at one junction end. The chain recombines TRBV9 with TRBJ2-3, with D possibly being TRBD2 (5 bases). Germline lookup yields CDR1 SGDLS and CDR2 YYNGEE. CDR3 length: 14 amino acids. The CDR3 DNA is TGTGCCAGCAGCGTAGCTCCTAGCATAGATACGCAGTATTTT. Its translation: CASSVAPSIDTQYF.

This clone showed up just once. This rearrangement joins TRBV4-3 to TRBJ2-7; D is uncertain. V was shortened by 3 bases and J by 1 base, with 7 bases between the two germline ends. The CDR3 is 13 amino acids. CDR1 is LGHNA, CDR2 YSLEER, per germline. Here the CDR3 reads CASSHRVSYEQYF. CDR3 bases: TGCGCCAGCAGCCACAGAGTTTCCTACGAGCAGTACTTC.

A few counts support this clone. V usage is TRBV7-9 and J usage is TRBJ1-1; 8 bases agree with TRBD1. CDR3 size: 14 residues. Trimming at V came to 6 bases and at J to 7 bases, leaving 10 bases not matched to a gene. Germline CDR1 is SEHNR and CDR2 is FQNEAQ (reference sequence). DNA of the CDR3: TGTGCCAGCAGAACCGGACAGGGCCAACTTGAAGCTTTCTTT. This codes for CASRTGQGQLEAFF.

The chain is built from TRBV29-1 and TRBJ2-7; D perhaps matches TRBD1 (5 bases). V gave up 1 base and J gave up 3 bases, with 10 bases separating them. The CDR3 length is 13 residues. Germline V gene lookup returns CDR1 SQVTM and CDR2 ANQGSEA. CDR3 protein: CSVEVDRYYEQYF. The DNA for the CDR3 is TGCAGCGTTGAAGTCGACAGATACTACGAGCAGTACTTC.

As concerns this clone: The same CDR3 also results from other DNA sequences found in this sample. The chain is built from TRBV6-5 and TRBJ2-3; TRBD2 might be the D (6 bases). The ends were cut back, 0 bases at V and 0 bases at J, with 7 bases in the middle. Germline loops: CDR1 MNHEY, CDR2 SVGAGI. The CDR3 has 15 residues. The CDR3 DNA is TGTGCCAGCAGTTACTCGGGGACTAGCACAGATACGCAGTATTTT. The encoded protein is CASSYSGTSTDTQYF.

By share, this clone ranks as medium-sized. The CDR3 sequence is CASSQDTSYEQYF. DNA for the CDR3: TGTGCCAGCAGCCAAGATACTAGCTACGAGCAGTACTTC. The chain carries TRBV4-2 and TRBJ2-7; tentatively, D is TRBD2 (5 bases). The length of the CDR3 is 13 residues. V gave up 0 bases and J gave up 3 bases, with 6 bases separating them. From germline, CDR1 is LGHNA and CDR2 YNFKEQ.

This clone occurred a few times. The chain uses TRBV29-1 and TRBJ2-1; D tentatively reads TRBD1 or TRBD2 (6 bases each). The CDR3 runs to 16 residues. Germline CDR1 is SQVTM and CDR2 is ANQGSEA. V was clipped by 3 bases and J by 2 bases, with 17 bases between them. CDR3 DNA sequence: TGCAGCGTTGAGACAAAATGGGGGGCGACCTACAATGAGCAGTTCTTC. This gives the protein CSVETKWGATYNEQFF.

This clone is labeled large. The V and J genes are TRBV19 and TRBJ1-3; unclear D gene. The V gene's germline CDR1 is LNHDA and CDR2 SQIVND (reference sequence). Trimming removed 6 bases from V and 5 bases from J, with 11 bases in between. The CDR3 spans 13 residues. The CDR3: CASRTLERNTIYF. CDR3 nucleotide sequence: TGTGCCAGTAGGACACTCGAGAGAAACACCATATATTTT.

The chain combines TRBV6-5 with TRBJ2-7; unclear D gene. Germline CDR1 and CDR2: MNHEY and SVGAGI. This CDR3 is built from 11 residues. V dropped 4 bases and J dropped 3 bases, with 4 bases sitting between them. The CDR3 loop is CASSWGYEQYF. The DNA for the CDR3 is TGTGCCAGCAGTTGGGGCTACGAGCAGTACTTC.

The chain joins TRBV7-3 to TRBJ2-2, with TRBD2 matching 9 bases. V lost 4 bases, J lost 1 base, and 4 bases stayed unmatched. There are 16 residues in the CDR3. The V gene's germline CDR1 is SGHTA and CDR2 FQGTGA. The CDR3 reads CASSSQTSGNTGELFF. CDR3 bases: TGTGCCAGCAGCTCACAGACTAGCGGGAACACCGGGGAGCTGTTTTTT.

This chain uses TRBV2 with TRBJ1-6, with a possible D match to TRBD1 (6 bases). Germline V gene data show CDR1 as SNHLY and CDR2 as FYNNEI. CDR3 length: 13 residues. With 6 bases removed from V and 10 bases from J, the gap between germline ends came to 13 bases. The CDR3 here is CASRIRGRSPLHF. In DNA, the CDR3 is TGTGCCAGCAGGATCAGGGGTAGGTCACCCCTCCACTTT. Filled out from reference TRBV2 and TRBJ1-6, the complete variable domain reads EPEVTQTPSHQVTQMGQEVILRCVPISNHLYFYWYRQILGQKVEFLVSFYNNEISEKSEIFDDQFSVERPDGSNFTLKIRSTKLEDSAMYFCASRIRGRSPLHFGNGTRLTVT.

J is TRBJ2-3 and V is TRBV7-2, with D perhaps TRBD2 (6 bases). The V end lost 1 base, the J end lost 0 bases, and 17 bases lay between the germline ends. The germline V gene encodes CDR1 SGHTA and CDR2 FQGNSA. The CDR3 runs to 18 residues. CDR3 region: CASSLVGGDLTSTDTQYF. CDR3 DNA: TGTGCCAGCAGCTTAGTTGGCGGGGATCTCACTAGCACAGATACGCAGTATTTT.

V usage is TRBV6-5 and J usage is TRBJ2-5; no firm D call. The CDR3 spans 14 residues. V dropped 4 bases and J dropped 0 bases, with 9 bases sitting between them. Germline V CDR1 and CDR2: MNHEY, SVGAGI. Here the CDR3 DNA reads TGTGCCAGCAGTTGCCGGAGAGACCAAGAGACCCAGTACTTC. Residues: CASSCRRDQETQYF.

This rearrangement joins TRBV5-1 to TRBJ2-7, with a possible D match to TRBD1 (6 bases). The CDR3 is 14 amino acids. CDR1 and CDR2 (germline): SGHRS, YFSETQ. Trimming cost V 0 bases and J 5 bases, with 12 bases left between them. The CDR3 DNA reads TGCGCCAGCAGCTTGGGGGGGCAGAACCACGAGCAGTACTTC. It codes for CASSLGGQNHEQYF.

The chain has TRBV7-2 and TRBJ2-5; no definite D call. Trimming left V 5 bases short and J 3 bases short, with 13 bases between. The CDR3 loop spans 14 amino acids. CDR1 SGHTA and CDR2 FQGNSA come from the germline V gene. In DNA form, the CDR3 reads TGTGCCAGCAGCCCCCTCGGCATAAAAGAGACCCAGTACTTC. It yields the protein CASSPLGIKETQYF.

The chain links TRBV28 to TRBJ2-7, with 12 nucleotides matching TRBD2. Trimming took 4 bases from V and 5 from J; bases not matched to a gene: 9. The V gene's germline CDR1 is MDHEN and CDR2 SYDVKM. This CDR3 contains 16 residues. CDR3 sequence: CASSSRTSGNINEQYF. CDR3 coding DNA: TGTGCCAGCAGTTCGCGGACTAGCGGGAACATCAACGAGCAGTACTTC.

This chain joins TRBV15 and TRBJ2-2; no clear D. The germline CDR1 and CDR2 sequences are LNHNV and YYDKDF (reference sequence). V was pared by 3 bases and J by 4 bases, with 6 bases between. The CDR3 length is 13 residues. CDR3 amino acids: CATSRGLTGELFF. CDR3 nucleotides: TGTGCCACCAGCAGGGGCCTCACCGGGGAGCTGTTTTTT. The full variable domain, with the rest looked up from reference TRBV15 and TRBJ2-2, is DAMVIQNPRYQVTQFGKPVTLSCSQTLNHNVMYWYQQKSSQAPKLLFHYYDKDFNNEADTPDNFQSRRPNTSFCFLDIRSPGLGDTAMYLCATSRGLTGELFFGEGSRLTVL.

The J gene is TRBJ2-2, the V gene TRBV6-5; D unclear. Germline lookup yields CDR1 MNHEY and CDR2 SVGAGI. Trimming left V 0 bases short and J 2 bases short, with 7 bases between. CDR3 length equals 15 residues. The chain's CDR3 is CASSYSPLNTGELFF. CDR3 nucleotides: TGTGCCAGCAGTTACTCACCACTAAACACCGGGGAGCTGTTTTTT.

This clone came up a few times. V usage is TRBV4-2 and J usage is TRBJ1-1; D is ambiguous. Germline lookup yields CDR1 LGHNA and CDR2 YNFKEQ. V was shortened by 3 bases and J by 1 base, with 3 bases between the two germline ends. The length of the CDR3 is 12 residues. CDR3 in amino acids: CASSQGNTEAFF. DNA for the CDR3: TGTGCCAGCAGCCAGGGGAACACTGAAGCTTTCTTT.

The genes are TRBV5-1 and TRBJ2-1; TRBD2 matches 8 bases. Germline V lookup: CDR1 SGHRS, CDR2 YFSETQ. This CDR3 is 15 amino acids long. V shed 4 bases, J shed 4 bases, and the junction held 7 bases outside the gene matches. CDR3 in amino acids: CASSPKSGGYNEQFF. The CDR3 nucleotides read TGCGCCAGCAGCCCTAAGAGCGGGGGATACAATGAGCAGTTCTTC. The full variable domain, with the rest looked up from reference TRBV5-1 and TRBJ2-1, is KAGVTQTPRYLIKTRGQQVTLSCSPISGHRSVSWYQQTPGQGLQFLFEYFSETQRNKGNFPGRFSGRQFSNSRSEMNVSTLELGDSALYLCASSPKSGGYNEQFFGPGTRLTVL.

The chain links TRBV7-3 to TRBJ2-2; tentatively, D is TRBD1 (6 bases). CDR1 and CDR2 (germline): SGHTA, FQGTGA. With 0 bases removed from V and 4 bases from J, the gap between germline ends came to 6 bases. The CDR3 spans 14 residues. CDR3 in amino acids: CASSLTGGTGELFF. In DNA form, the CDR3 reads TGTGCCAGCAGCTTAACAGGGGGCACCGGGGAGCTGTTTTTT.

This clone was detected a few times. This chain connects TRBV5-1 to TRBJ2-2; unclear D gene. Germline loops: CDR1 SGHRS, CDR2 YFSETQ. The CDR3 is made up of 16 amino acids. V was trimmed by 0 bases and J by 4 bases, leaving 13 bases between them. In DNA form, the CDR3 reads TGCGCCAGCAGCTTGGCCCCGGGTTCGGGCACCGGGGAGCTGTTTTTT. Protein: CASSLAPGSGTGELFF.

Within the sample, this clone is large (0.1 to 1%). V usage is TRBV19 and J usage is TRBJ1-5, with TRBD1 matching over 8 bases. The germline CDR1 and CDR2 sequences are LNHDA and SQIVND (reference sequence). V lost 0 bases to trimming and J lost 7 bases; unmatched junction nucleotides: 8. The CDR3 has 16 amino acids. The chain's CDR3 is CASSIDWTGYLQPQHF. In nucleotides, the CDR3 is TGTGCCAGTAGTATAGATTGGACAGGGTACTTGCAGCCCCAGCATTTT.

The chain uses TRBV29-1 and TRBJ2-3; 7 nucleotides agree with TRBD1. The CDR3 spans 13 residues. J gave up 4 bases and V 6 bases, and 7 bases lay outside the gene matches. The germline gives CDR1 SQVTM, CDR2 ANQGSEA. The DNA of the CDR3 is TGCAGCGTCCACAGGGGCGGCGCAGATACGCAGTATTTT. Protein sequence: CSVHRGGADTQYF.

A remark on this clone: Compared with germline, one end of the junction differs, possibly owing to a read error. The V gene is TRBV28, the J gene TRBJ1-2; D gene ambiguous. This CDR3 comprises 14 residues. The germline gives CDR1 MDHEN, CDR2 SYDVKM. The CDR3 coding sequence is TGTGCCAGCAGATCCTCGGGTGAGGGTTATTCCTTCGGCTTC. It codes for CASRSSGEGYSFGF.